These 12 T cell receptor beta chains originate from one sample sequenced in a study of T-cell reconstitution after alpha-beta-depleted transplantation in children. The TCRbeta library incorporated unique molecular identifiers. TCRdb fed the PCR reads into MiXCR, producing one record per CDR3 protein. The sample lists approximately 590,000 distinct CDR3 sequences; about 10% were seen once. This specimen was PBMCs from the stem cell graft donor, taken from the stem cell graft. These receptors were obtained from a human donor who donated a stem cell graft to a child with acute myeloid leukemia.

This clonotype showed up many times. The chain has TRBV12-3 or TRBV12-4 and TRBJ2-7; weak D call: TRBD1 (5 bases). The length of the CDR3 is 14 residues. V shed 2 bases and J shed 7 bases, with 15 bases lying between them. DNA for the CDR3: TGTGCCAGCAGTTTATCGCAGGGTAGGAAGGAGCAGTACTTC. This encodes CASSLSQGRKEQYF.

This clonotype has ten or more counts. This chain uses TRBV29-1 with TRBJ2-7; D might be TRBD2 (5 bases). Germline loops: CDR1 SQVTM, CDR2 ANQGSEA. The CDR3 contains 13 residues. Trimming left V 7 bases short and J 5 bases short, with 18 bases between. This CDR3 reads CSAIPLDWDEQYF. The CDR3 DNA reads as TGCAGCGCCATACCACTAGATTGGGACGAGCAGTACTTC.

This clonotype came up many times. The rearrangement uses TRBV7-9 and TRBJ1-5, with D tentatively TRBD1 (6 bases). CDR3 length: 14 amino acids. Trimming removed 5 bases from V and 3 bases from J, with 11 bases in between. Germline V lookup: CDR1 SEHNR, CDR2 FQNEAQ (reference sequence). CDR3 coding DNA: TGTGCCAGCAGCAGTACAGGGTCCAATCAGCCCCAGCATTTT. This gives the protein CASSSTGSNQPQHF. Combining the CDR3 with reference TRBV7-9 and TRBJ1-5 gives the whole variable domain DTGVSQNPRHKITKRGQNVTFRCDPISEHNRLYWYRQTLGQGPEFLTYFQNEAQLEKSRLLSDRFSAERPKGSFSTLEIQRTEQGDSAMYLCASSSTGSNQPQHFGDGTRLSIL.

The sample holds a few counts of this clonotype. The chain combines TRBV4-3 with TRBJ2-4; a possible D gene is TRBD1 (6 bases). V was trimmed by 3 bases and J by 0 bases, leaving 21 bases between them. CDR1 is LGHNA and CDR2 is YSLEER in the germline V gene. The CDR3 contains 19 residues. CDR3 coding DNA: TGCGCCAGCAGCCACTCCCCTAACGGGACACCCTTAGCCAAAAACATTCAGTACTTC. Its protein is CASSHSPNGTPLAKNIQYF.

This clonotype has a count of ten or more. One end of the junction does not line up with germline, which may come from a read error. This chain uses TRBV7-7 with TRBJ2-1; possibly TRBD2 for D (6 bases). The CDR3 is 15 amino acids. CDR1 is SSHAT, CDR2 FNYEAQ, per germline (reference sequence). The CDR3 here is CASSLDAVTSNEQFF. The CDR3 DNA reads as TGTGCTAGCAGCTTAGATGCGGTGACTAGCAATGAGCAGTTCTTC.

This clonotype has just a few counts. The chain employs TRBV7-9 and TRBJ2-7, with D possibly TRBD1 on 6 matching bases. CDR1 SEHNR and CDR2 FQNEAQ come from the germline V gene (reference sequence). The V end was cut by 4 bases, the J end by 2 bases, with 12 bases between. CDR3 length: 14 residues. CDR3 region: CASSSKDSAYEQYF. The CDR3, as DNA: TGTGCCAGCAGCTCTAAGGACAGCGCCTACGAGCAGTACTTC.

Only a few counts were recorded for this clonotype. The chain has TRBV15 and TRBJ2-5, with D tentatively TRBD2 (5 bases). From germline, CDR1 is LNHNV and CDR2 YYDKDF (reference sequence). The CDR3 totals 15 residues. The germline V and J ends were trimmed by 3 bases and 5 bases, with 16 bases remaining between them. The CDR3 nucleotides read TGTGCCACCAGCAGTGATAGCGCAACCAGGGAGACCCAGTACTTC. Protein product: CATSSDSATRETQYF.

There are a few counts of this clonotype. The chain uses TRBV7-3 and TRBJ2-1; tentative D call: TRBD2 (6 bases). The CDR3 runs 13 residues. The germline V gene has CDR1 SGHTA and CDR2 FQGTGA. The V end lost 5 bases, the J end lost 13 bases, and 18 bases lay between the germline ends. DNA for the CDR3: TGTGCCAGCAGCCCGGGGGTAGCGTCGCATCAGTTCTTC. It codes for CASSPGVASHQFF.

Here the CDR3 reads CSVGVKQETQYF. The CDR3 bases are TGCAGCGTCGGAGTTAAGCAAGAGACCCAGTACTTC. The chain employs TRBV29-1 and TRBJ2-5; D is unresolved. This CDR3 region has 12 residues. Germline assignment: CDR1 SQVTM and CDR2 ANQGSEA. V lost 6 bases to trimming and J lost 2 bases, with 10 bases between them.

This clonotype was observed many times. The rearrangement links TRBV11-3 to TRBJ2-1; D is perhaps TRBD1 or TRBD2 (5 bases each). The CDR3 is made up of 12 amino acids. The germline V gene has CDR1 SGHNT and CDR2 YENEEA. V gave up 1 base and J gave up 12 bases, with 10 bases separating them. CDR3 sequence reads: CASSLARGTQFF. The CDR3 bases are TGTGCCAGCAGCTTAGCTCGAGGGACGCAGTTCTTC.

This clonotype was recorded many times. The J gene is TRBJ2-1, the V gene TRBV29-1; maybe TRBD2 (6 bases). CDR3 length: 15 residues. Looked up from germline, CDR1 is SQVTM and CDR2 is ANQGSEA. Trimming stripped 0 bases from V and 3 bases from J, with 12 bases between. CDR3 sequence: CSVEDRGGNYNEQFF. In nucleotides, the CDR3 is TGCAGCGTTGAAGACCGGGGAGGTAACTACAATGAGCAGTTCTTC.

The chain recombines TRBV30 with TRBJ1-1, with D possibly matching TRBD1 (5 bases). Germline CDR1 reads GTSNPN; CDR2 reads SVGIG (reference sequence). With 4 bases removed from V and 2 bases from J, the gap between germline ends came to 14 bases. The CDR3 runs to 14 residues. CDR3 protein: CAWTPIRDNTEAFF. The CDR3 DNA sequence: TGTGCCTGGACCCCGATCAGGGATAACACTGAAGCTTTCTTT.